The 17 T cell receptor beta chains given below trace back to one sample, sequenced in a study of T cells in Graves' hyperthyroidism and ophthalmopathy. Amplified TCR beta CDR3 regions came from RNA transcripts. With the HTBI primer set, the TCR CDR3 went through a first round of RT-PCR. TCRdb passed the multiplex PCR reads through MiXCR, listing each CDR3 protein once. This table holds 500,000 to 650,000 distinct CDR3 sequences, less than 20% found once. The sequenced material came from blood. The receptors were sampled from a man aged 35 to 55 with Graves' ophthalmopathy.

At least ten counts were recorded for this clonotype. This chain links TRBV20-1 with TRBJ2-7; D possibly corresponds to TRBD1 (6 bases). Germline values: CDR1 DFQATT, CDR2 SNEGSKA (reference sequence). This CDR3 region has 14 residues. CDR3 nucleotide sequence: TGCAGCCACTATATCGCCCAACAGGGTTACGAGCAGTACTTC. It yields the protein CSHYIAQQGYEQYF.

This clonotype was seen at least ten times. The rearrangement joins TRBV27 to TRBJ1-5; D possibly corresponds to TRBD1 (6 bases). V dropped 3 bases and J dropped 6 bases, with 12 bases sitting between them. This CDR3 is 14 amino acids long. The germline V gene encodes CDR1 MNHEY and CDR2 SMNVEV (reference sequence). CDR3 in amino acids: CASSLVGGIQPQHF. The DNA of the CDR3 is TGTGCCAGCAGTTTGGTCGGGGGCATTCAGCCCCAGCATTTT.

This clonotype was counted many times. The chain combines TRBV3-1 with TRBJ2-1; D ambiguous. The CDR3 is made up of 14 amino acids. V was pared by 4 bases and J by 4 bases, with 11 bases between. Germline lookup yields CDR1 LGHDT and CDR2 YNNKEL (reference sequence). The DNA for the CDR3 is TGTGCCAGCAGCCGGTCCGACCTGTACAATGAGCAGTTCTTC. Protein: CASSRSDLYNEQFF.

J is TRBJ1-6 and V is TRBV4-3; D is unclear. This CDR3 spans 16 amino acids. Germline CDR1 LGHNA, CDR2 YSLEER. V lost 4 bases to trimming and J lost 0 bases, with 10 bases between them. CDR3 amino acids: CASSPAFGSYNSPLHF. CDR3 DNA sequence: TGCGCCAGCAGCCCAGCGTTTGGCTCCTATAATTCACCCCTCCACTTT.

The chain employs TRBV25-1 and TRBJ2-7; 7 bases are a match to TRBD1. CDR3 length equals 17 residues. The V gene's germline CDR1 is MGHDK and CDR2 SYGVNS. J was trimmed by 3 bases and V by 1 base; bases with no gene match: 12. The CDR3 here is CASSESKGGYLVYEQYF. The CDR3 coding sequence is TGTGCCAGCAGTGAATCGAAAGGGGGCTATCTGGTCTACGAGCAGTACTTC.

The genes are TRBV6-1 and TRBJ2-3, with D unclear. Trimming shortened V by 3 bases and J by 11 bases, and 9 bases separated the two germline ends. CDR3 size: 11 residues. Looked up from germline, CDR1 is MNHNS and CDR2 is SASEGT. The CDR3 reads CASSDRSGQYF. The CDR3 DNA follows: TGTGCCAGCAGTGACAGGAGTGGGCAGTATTTT.

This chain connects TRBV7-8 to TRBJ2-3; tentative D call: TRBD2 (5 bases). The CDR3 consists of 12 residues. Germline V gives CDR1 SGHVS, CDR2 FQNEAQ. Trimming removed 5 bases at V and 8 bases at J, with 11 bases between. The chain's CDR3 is CASSPLEGTQYF. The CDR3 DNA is TGTGCCAGCAGCCCTCTTGAGGGTACGCAGTATTTT.

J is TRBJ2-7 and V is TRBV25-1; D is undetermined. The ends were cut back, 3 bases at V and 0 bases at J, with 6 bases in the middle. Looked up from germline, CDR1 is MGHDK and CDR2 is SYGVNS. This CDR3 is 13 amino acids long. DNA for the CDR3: TGTGCCAGCAGTGACATCCCCTCCTACGAGCAGTACTTC. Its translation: CASSDIPSYEQYF.

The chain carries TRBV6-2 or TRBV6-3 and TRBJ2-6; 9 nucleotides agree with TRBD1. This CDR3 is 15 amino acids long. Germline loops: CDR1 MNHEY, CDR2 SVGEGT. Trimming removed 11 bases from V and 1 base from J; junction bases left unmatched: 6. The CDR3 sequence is CAGGQGGSGANVLTF. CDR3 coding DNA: TGTGCCGGGGGACAGGGAGGATCTGGGGCCAACGTCCTGACTTTC.

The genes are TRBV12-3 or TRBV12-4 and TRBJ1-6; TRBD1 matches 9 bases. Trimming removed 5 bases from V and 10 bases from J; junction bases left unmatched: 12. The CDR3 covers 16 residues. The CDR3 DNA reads TGTGCCAGCAGTCCAGGACAGGGGCTAGAAAGATCACCCCTCCACTTT. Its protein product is CASSPGQGLERSPLHF.

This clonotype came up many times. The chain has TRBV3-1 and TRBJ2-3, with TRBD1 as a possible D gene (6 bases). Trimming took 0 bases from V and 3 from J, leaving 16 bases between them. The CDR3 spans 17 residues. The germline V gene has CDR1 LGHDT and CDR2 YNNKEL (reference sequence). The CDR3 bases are TGTGCCAGCAGCCAAGATCGAGGTGGGGGCTATACAGATACGCAGTATTTT. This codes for CASSQDRGGGYTDTQYF.

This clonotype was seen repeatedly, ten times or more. DNA for the CDR3: TGCGCCAGCAGCTTGGAACCGGGACAGTTGAGGGAGCAGTTCTTC. Translating it yields CASSLEPGQLREQFF. The rearrangement uses TRBV5-1 and TRBJ2-1; the match to TRBD1 covers 7 bases. The germline CDR1 and CDR2 sequences are SGHRS and YFSETQ. After removal of 0 bases from V and 10 bases from J, the junction contained 10 bases not matched to a gene. The CDR3 sequence is 15 residues long.

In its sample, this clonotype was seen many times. CDR3 region: CASSRAAGLAFIDTQYF. Here the CDR3 DNA reads TGTGCCAGCAGTCGGGCCGCTGGGCTAGCTTTTATTGATACGCAGTATTTT. This sequence joins TRBV12-3 or TRBV12-4 and TRBJ2-3, with a weak D call TRBD2 (5 bases). Trimming removed 5 bases at V and 6 bases at J, with 24 bases between. CDR3 size: 17 residues.

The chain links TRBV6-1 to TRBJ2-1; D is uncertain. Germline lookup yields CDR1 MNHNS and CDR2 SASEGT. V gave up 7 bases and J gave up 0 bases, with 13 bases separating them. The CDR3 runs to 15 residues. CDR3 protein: CASTHWPSSYNEQFF. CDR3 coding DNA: TGTGCCAGCACCCATTGGCCTAGCTCCTACAATGAGCAGTTCTTC.

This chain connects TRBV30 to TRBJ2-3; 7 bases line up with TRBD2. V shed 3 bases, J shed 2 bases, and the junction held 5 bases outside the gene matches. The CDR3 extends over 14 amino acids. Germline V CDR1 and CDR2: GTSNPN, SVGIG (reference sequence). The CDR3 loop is CAWRPAGITDTQYF. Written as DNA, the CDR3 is TGTGCCTGGAGACCAGCGGGGATCACAGATACGCAGTATTTT.

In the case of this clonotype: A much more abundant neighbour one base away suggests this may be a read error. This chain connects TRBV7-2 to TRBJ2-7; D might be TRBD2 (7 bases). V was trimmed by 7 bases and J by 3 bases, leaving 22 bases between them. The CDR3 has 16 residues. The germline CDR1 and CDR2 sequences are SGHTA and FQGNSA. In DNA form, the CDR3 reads TGTGCCAGCACCCCCGGCCCCGTAGGGGGGGGCTACGAGCAGTACTTC. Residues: CASTPGPVGGGYEQYF.

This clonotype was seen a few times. CDR3 bases: TGCGCCAGCAGCCAAGGGAGCGGGAGGGCCTACGAGCAGTACTTC. Protein sequence: CASSQGSGRAYEQYF. This sequence joins TRBV4-3 and TRBJ2-7, with 10 bases matching TRBD2. CDR3 length equals 15 residues. The V and J ends lost 1 base and 2 bases, in that order; junction bases with no gene match: 2. The germline V gene encodes CDR1 LGHNA and CDR2 YSLEER.